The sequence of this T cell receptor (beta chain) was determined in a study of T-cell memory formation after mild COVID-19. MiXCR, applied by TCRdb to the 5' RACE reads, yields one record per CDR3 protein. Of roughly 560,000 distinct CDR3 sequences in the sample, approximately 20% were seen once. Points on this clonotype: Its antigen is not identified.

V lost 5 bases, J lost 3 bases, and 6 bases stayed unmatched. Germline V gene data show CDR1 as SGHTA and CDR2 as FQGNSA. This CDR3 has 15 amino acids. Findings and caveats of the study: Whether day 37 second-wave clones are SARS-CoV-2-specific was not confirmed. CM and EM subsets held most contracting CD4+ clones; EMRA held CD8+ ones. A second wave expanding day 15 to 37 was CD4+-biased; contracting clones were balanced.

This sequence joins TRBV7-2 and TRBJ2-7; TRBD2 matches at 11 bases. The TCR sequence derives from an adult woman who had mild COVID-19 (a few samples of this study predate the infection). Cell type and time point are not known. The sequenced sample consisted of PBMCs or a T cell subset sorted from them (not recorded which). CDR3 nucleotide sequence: TGTGCCAGCAGCAACGCCCTAGCGGGGGGCTACGAGCAGTACTTC. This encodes CASSNALAGGYEQYF.